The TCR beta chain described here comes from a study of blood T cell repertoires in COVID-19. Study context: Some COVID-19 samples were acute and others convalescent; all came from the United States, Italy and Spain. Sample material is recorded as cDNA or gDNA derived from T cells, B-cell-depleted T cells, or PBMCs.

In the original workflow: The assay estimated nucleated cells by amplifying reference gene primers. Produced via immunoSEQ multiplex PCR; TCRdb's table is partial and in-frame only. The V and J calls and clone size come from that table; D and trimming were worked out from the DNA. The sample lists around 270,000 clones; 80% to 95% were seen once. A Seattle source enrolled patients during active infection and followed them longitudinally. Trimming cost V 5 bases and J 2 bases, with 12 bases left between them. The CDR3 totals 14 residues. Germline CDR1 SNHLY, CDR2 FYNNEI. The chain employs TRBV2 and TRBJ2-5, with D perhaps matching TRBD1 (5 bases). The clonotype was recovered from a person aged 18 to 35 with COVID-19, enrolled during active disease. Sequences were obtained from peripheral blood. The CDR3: CASSLDRQQETQYF. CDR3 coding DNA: TGTGCCAGCAGTTTAGACAGACAGCAAGAGACCCAGTACTTC.